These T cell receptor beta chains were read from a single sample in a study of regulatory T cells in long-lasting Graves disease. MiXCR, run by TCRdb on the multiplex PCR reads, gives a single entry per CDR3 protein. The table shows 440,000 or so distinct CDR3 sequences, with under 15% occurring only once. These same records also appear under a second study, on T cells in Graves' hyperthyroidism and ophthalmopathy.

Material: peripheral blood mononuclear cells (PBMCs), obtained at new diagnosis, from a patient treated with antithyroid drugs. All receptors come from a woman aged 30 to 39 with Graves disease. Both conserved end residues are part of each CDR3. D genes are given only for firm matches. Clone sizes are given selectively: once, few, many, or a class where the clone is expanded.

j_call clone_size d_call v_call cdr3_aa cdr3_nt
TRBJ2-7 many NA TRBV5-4 CASSFPPPETPIQPLEQYF TGTGCCAGCAGCTTTCCACCACCGGAGACCCCTATCCAACCTTTGGAGCAGTACTTC
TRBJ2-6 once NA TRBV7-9 CASSLGQGTLGANVLTF TGTGCCAGCAGCTTAGGGCAGGGTACACTTGGGGCCAACGTCCTGACTTTC
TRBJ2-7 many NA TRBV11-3 CASSVLAAGEQYF TGTGCCAGCAGCGTCCTAGCAGCCGGTGAGCAGTACTTC
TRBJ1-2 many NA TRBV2 CASPSNYGYTF TGTGCCAGTCCATCTAACTATGGCTACACCTTC
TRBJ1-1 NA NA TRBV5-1 CASSLGDEAFF TGCGCCAGCAGCTTGGGTGATGAAGCTTTCTTT
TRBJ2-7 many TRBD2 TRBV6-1 CASSRAGSSYEQYF TGTGCCAGCAGTCGAGCGGGGAGCTCCTACGAGCAGTACTTC
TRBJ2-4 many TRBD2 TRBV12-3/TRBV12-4 CASSFAAGGPRSKNIQYF TGTGCCAGCAGTTTTGCGGCGGGAGGGCCGCGGTCCAAAAACATTCAGTACTTC
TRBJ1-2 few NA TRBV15 CATSREGQLFGGYTF TGTGCCACCAGCAGAGAAGGCCAGTTGTTCGGTGGCTACACCTTC
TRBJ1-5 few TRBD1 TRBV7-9 CASSGGQGSIQPQHF TGTGCCAGCAGCGGTGGACAGGGATCAATCCAGCCCCAGCATTTT
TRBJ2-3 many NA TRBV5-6 CASSFYQGRIDTQYF TGTGCCAGCAGCTTTTACCAGGGGCGTATAGATACGCAGTATTTT
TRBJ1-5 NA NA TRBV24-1 CATSDLRWGGGNQPQHF TGTGCCACCAGTGATTTGCGATGGGGAGGGGGCAATCAGCCCCAGCATTTT
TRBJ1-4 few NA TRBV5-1 CASSLGNRVGVGEKLFF TGCGCCAGCAGCTTGGGCAACAGGGTTGGAGTAGGTGAAAAACTGTTTTTT
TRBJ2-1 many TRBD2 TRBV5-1 CASSQTSGSFGEQFF TGCGCCAGCAGCCAGACTAGCGGGAGTTTTGGTGAGCAGTTCTTC
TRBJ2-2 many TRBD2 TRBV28 CASGIFLAGIMGDTGELFF TGTGCCAGCGGAATTTTCCTAGCGGGAATTATGGGGGACACCGGGGAGCTGTTTTTT
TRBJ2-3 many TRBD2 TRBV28 CASSGLAGGASTDTQYF TGTGCCAGCAGTGGACTAGCGGGAGGGGCTAGCACAGATACGCAGTATTTT
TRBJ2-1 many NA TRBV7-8 CASSLRLWSGEQFF TGTGCCAGCAGCTTAAGGTTGTGGTCAGGTGAGCAGTTCTTC
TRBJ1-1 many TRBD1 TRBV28 CASSLGDRGRSEAFF TGTGCCAGCAGTTTAGGTGACAGGGGGCGGAGTGAAGCTTTCTTT
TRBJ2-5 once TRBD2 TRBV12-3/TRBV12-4 CASSSQTSGRAQTQYF TGTGCCAGCAGTAGCCAGACTAGCGGGAGGGCTCAGACCCAGTACTTC
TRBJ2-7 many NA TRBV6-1 CASGSAEYEQYF TGTGCCAGCGGGTCGGCAGAATACGAGCAGTACTTC
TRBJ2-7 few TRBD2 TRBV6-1 CASSSEGLAGESEQYF TGTGCCAGCAGTAGTGAGGGACTAGCGGGAGAAAGCGAGCAGTACTTC